Given below is one T cell receptor beta chain in context. These data come from a study of blood T cell repertoires in COVID-19. Only in-frame clones appear in the TCRdb table, and some are missing; sequencing was by immunoSEQ multiplex PCR. The profile shows under 150,000 clones, about 89% of them singletons. The CDR3 has 16 amino acids. The germline V gene encodes CDR1 MNHEY and CDR2 SMNVEV (reference sequence). The ends lost 6 bases at V and 4 bases at J; junction bases unmatched: 5. This sequence joins TRBV27 and TRBJ1-6; 11 bases fit TRBD1. This clonotype originated in a man over 45 with active or convalescent COVID-19. The sample was peripheral blood. The CDR3 nucleotides read TGTGCCAGCAGATTGGGACAGGGGGTATATAATTCACCCCTCCACTTT. It translates to CASRLGQGVYNSPLHF.